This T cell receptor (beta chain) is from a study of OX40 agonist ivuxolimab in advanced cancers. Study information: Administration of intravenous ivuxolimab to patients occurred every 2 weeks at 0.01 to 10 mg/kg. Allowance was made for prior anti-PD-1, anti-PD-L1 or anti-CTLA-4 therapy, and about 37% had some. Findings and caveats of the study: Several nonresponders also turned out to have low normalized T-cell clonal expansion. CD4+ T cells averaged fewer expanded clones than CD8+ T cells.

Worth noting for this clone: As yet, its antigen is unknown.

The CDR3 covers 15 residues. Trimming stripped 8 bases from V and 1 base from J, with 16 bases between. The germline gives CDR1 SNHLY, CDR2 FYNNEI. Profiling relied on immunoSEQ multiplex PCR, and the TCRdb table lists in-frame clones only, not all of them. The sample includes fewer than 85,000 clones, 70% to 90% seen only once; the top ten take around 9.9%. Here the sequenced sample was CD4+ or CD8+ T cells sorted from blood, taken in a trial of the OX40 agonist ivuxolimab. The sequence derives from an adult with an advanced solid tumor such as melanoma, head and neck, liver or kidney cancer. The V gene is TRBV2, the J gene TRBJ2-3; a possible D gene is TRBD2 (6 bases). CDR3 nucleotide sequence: TGTGCCAGCGGGAGGCGGGAAGGGGGCACAGATACGCAGTATTTT. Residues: CASGRREGGTDTQYF.